A selection of T cell receptor beta chains follows, all from one sample in a study of T cell responses to AZD1222 COVID-19 vaccine. Sequenced by immunoSEQ multiplex PCR; TCRdb stores in-frame clones only, minus some. Of 100,000 or so clones listed, 70% to 90% are singletons. The source was peripheral blood, collected 28 days after the second AZD1222 dose. The origin of the receptors is an adult who received the AZD1222 COVID-19 vaccine. Both conserved end residues are part of each CDR3. D genes are given only for firm matches. Clone sizes are given selectively: once, few, many, or a class where the clone is expanded.

j_call d_call clone_size v_call cdr3_aa cdr3_nt
TRBJ1-1 - - TRBV7-2 CASSFQGSTEAFF TGTGCCAGCAGCTTCCAGGGTTCGACTGAAGCTTTCTTT
TRBJ1-1 - once TRBV7-2 CASNPGENTEAFF TGTGCCAGCAACCCCGGGGAGAACACTGAAGCTTTCTTT
TRBJ2-7 TRBD1 - TRBV6-1 CASSEPGQTSYEQYF TGTGCCAGCAGTGAACCGGGACAGACCTCCTACGAGCAGTACTTC
TRBJ1-4 - - TRBV5-6 CASSPGLSNEKLFF TGTGCCAGCAGTCCGGGACTGTCGAATGAAAAACTGTTTTTT
TRBJ2-7 - - TRBV4-3 CASSRERSGFSYEQYF TGCGCCAGCAGCCGGGAACGCAGCGGGTTTTCCTACGAGCAGTACTTC
TRBJ2-5 - - TRBV18 CASSPPVTGIQETQYF TGTGCCAGCTCACCACCTGTTACCGGAATTCAAGAGACCCAGTACTTC
TRBJ1-5 TRBD1 - TRBV4-1 CASSHQPGGRGDQPQHF TGCGCCAGCAGCCATCAGCCTGGCGGCAGGGGGGATCAGCCCCAGCATTTT
TRBJ2-4 - - TRBV28 CASSGGAKNIQYF TGTGCCAGCAGTGGGGGGGCCAAAAACATTCAGTACTTC
TRBJ2-3 - - TRBV30 CAWSVSSQGTQYF TGTGCCTGGAGTGTCTCTTCGCAGGGAACGCAGTATTTT
TRBJ2-2 - - TRBV29-1 CSVGGGNTGELFF TGCAGCGTTGGAGGCGGAAACACCGGGGAGCTGTTTTTT
TRBJ1-2 - - TRBV6-5 CASRAGANYGYTF TGTGCCAGCAGGGCCGGAGCTAACTATGGCTACACCTTC
TRBJ1-5 - - TRBV5-1 CASSRGPNQPQHF TGCGCCAGCAGCCGAGGTCCCAATCAGCCCCAGCATTTT
TRBJ1-2 - - TRBV4-2 CASSQDLVANYGYTF TGTGCCAGCAGCCAAGATCTGGTAGCTAACTATGGCTACACCTTC
TRBJ2-6 - - TRBV7-3 CASSLSPSGANVLTF TGTGCCAGCAGCTTAAGCCCCTCTGGGGCCAACGTCCTGACTTTC
TRBJ2-1 TRBD2 - TRBV11-2 CASSLDRGGGNEQFF TGTGCCAGCAGCTTAGATCGCGGGGGGGGGAATGAGCAGTTCTTC
TRBJ2-7 - - TRBV6-5 CASREGRIYEQYF TGTGCCAGCAGGGAGGGACGGATCTACGAGCAGTACTTC
TRBJ1-5 - - TRBV19 CASTAKLLGLPQHF TGTGCCAGTACTGCCAAACTGTTGGGGCTGCCCCAGCATTTT
TRBJ1-3 TRBD1 - TRBV30 CAWTVDRYTIYF TGTGCCTGGACCGTGGACAGGTACACCATATATTTT
TRBJ2-7 - - TRBV19 CASSIFGGFGGGPSYEQYF TGTGCCAGTAGTATCTTCGGGGGCTTTGGCGGGGGACCGTCCTACGAGCAGTACTTC
TRBJ1-3 TRBD1 - TRBV3-1/TRBV3-2 CASSQALFGQGSGNTIYF TGTGCCAGCAGCCAAGCCTTATTTGGACAGGGCTCTGGAAACACCATATATTTT
TRBJ1-3 TRBD1 - TRBV3-1/TRBV3-2 CASSPRDRFTSGNTIYF TGTGCCAGCAGCCCGCGGGACAGGTTTACCTCTGGAAACACCATATATTTT
TRBJ2-5 - - TRBV12-3/TRBV12-4 CASSLPGETQYF TGTGCCAGCAGTCTTCCCGGGGAGACCCAGTACTTC
TRBJ2-1 - - TRBV6-5 CASRIAGQGKNEQFF TGTGCCAGCAGAATAGCGGGACAGGGAAAAAATGAGCAGTTCTTC
TRBJ2-1 - - TRBV10-3 CAISESVVRDYNEQFF TGTGCCATCAGTGAGTCGGTAGTGAGGGACTACAATGAGCAGTTCTTC
TRBJ1-3 - - TRBV7-9 CASSLQGTGNTIYF TGTGCCAGCAGCTTACAGGGGACCGGAAACACCATATATTTT
TRBJ1-1 - - TRBV6-2/TRBV6-3 CASSYSDSLFLNTEAFF TGTGCCAGCAGTTACTCCGACAGCCTCTTCTTGAACACTGAAGCTTTCTTT
TRBJ1-3 - - TRBV30 CAWNLPRFFGNTIYF TGTGCCTGGAACCTTCCAAGGTTCTTCGGAAACACCATATATTTT
TRBJ2-5 - - TRBV5-1 CASTEETQYF TGCGCCAGCACGGAAGAGACCCAGTACTTC
TRBJ2-3 TRBD2 - TRBV7-9 CASSLGTSGGLDTQYF TGTGCCAGCAGCTTAGGGACTAGCGGGGGTCTAGATACGCAGTATTTT
TRBJ1-2 - once TRBV7-9 CASSLAGSRGYTF TGTGCCAGCAGCTTAGCCGGGAGTCGGGGCTACACCTTC
TRBJ1-5 - - TRBV27 CASSLTGMTPNQPQHF TGTGCCAGCAGTTTAACAGGGATGACCCCCAATCAGCCCCAGCATTTT
TRBJ2-5 - - TRBV4-1 CASSQGRAQETQYF TGCGCCAGCAGCCAAGGAAGGGCCCAAGAGACCCAGTACTTC
TRBJ1-2 TRBD1 - TRBV4-2 CASSQLGQGVSHGYTF TGTGCCAGCAGCCAGCTGGGACAGGGGGTTAGTCATGGCTACACCTTC
TRBJ2-1 TRBD2 few TRBV4-2 CASSRNLAGGYEQFF TGTGCCAGCAGCAGGAATCTAGCGGGGGGTTATGAGCAGTTCTTC
TRBJ1-1 TRBD1 - TRBV6-6 CASSQWDRGKTEAFF TGTGCCAGCAGTCAGTGGGACAGGGGAAAGACTGAAGCTTTCTTT
TRBJ1-6 - - TRBV27 CASSPRGVLVWDSPLHF TGTGCCAGCAGTCCCCGCGGGGTTCTAGTCTGGGATTCACCCCTCCACTTT